The 9 T cell receptor beta chains below come from one sample, sequenced in a study of T cell responses to AZD1222 COVID-19 vaccine. Assay used: immunoSEQ multiplex PCR; TCRdb lists only in-frame clones, some missing. The table records over 120,000 clones, approximately 92% of them present only once. The material sequenced was peripheral blood, taken on day 0 of AZD1222 vaccination. The receptors derive from an adult in good health.

The genes are TRBV15 and TRBJ1-3; weak D call: TRBD1 (6 bases). From germline, CDR1 is LNHNV and CDR2 YYDKDF (reference sequence). Trimming left V 0 bases short and J 0 bases short, with 12 bases between. This CDR3 has 17 residues. The CDR3 region is CATSRDRGRGSGNTIYF. CDR3 DNA: TGTGCCACCAGCAGAGATAGGGGCAGGGGCTCTGGAAACACCATATATTTT.

The chain couples TRBV15 to TRBJ1-5, with no clear D. Trimming cost V 3 bases and J 2 bases, with 23 bases left between them. Germline V gene sequence: CDR1 LNHNV, CDR2 YYDKDF (reference sequence). The CDR3 has 19 amino acids. CDR3 sequence (DNA): TGTGCCACCAGCAGGGTCGCCGCCGCGGGAGATATGGGCAATCAGCCCCAGCATTTT. Residues: CATSRVAAAGDMGNQPQHF.

The chain has TRBV6-2 or TRBV6-3 and TRBJ1-2; a weak D match, TRBD1 (5 bases). The CDR3 spans 13 residues. CDR1 MNHEY and CDR2 SVGEGT come from the germline V gene. V shed 5 bases and J shed 8 bases, with 15 bases lying between them. In DNA, the CDR3 is TGTGCCAGCAGTCTCGGGACGGTCGGCGGCTACACCTTC. Its translation is CASSLGTVGGYTF.

The chain combines TRBV28 with TRBJ1-1; D gene unclear. Trimming left V 10 bases short and J 1 base short, with 10 bases between. The CDR3 is 12 amino acids. Germline V lookup: CDR1 MDHEN, CDR2 SYDVKM. The CDR3 sequence is CATREANTEAFF. CDR3 bases: TGTGCCACCCGGGAAGCGAACACTGAAGCTTTCTTT.

The chain uses TRBV5-1 and TRBJ1-2, with 9 bases fitting TRBD1. V shed 3 bases, J shed 6 bases, and the junction held 6 bases outside the gene matches. This CDR3 is built from 14 residues. CDR1 is SGHRS, CDR2 YFSETQ, per germline. The CDR3 nucleotides are TGCGCCAGCAGCTCTCTAACAGGGGGCGATGGCTACACCTTC. Translating it yields CASSSLTGGDGYTF.

The gene calls are TRBV5-5 and TRBJ1-1; maybe TRBD1 (5 bases). The V end was cut by 0 bases, the J end by 1 base, with 7 bases between. The CDR3 spans 14 residues. Germline V gives CDR1 SGHKS, CDR2 YYEKEE (reference sequence). The CDR3 here is CASSLGTTNTEAFF. The CDR3 DNA reads TGTGCCAGCAGCTTGGGGACAACGAACACTGAAGCTTTCTTT.

This rearrangement joins TRBV19 to TRBJ2-1, with TRBD1 identical over 7 bases. The junction had 2 bases not matched to a gene; V was cut back by 6 bases and J by 0 bases. The germline gives CDR1 LNHDA, CDR2 SQIVND (reference sequence). This CDR3 is built from 14 residues. The CDR3 DNA reads TGTGCCAGTAGGGGGACAGACTCCTACAATGAGCAGTTCTTC. Translation gives CASRGTDSYNEQFF.

The V gene is TRBV28, the J gene TRBJ2-7; D is unresolved. V lost 5 bases and J lost 5, with 4 bases in between. The CDR3 is 10 amino acids. The V gene's germline CDR1 is MDHEN and CDR2 SYDVKM. CDR3 nucleotide sequence: TGTGCCAGCAGTACCAACGAGCAGTACTTC. Translating gives CASSTNEQYF.

The chain carries TRBV9 and TRBJ2-3; D is ambiguous. Trimming removed 6 bases from V and 7 bases from J, with 21 bases in between. CDR1 and CDR2 from the germline V gene are SGDLS and YYNGEE. The CDR3 loop spans 15 amino acids. CDR3 region: CASTPAAGPQHTQYF. The CDR3 coding sequence is TGTGCCAGCACTCCGGCGGCAGGACCACAGCATACGCAGTATTTT. Complete variable domain (other parts from reference TRBV9 and TRBJ2-3): DSGVTQTPKHLITATGQRVTLRCSPRSGDLSVYWYQQSLDQGLQFLIQYYNGEERAKGNILERFSAQQFPDLHSELNLSSLELGDSALYFCASTPAAGPQHTQYFGPGTRLTVL.